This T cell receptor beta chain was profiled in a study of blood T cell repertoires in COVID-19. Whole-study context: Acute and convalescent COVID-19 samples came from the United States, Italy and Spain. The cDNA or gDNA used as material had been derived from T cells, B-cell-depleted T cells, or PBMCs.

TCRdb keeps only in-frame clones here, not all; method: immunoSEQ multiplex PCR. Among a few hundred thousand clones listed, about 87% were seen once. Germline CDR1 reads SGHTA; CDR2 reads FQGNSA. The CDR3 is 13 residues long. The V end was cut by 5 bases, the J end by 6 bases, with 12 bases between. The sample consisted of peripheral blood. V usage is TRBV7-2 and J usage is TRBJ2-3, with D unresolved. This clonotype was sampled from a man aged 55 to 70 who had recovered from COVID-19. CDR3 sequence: CASSRLVGDTQYF. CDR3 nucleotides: TGTGCCAGCAGCCGCCTCGTGGGCGATACGCAGTATTTT.